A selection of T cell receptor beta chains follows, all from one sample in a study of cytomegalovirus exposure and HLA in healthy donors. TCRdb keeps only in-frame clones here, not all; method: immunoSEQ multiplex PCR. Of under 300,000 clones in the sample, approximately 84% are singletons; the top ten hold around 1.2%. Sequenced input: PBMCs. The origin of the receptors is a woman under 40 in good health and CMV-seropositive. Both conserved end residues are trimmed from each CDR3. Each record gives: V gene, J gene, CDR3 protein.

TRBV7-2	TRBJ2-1	ASSRGRAVYNEQF
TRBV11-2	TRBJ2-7	ASSRIQGSDEQY
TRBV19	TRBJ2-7	ASSPGQPYEQY
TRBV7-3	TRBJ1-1	ASSLIDSYEAF
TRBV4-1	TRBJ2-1	ASSQREVGRKF
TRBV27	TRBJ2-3	ASSLAGTGWADTQY
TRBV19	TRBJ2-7	ASTPDRASSSYEQY
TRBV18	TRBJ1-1	ASSNTPADTEAF
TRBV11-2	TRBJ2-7	ASSLDLVSGRLYEQY
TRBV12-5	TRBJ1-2	ASGPPTGEKLYGYT
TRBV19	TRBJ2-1	ASTPTILGPSYNEQF
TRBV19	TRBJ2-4	ASSPQGVDIQY
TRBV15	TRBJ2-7	ATSRGSGAYEQY
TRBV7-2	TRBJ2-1	ASSLSTSGRYNEQF
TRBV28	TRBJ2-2	AVPRDRGITGELF
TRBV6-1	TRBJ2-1	ASSEDGLAYNEQF
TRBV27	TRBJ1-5	ASSRRTGASNQPQH
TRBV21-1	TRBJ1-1	ASSKSSRQGMNTEAF
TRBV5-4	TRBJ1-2	ASSWNSGHSGYT
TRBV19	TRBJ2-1	ASSMASGDNEQF
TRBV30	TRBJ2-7	AWSRDSSYEQY
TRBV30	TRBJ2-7	AWSVGTGTPYEQY
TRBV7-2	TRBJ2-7	ASSLEGPTIRSYEQY
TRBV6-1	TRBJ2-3	ASSESGPRTDTQY
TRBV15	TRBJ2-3	ATSRELPWNGRAHTQY
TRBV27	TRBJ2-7	ASSSGGGSYEQY
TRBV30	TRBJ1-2	AWSGQGYGYT
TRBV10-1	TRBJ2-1	ASSEPGQGVKNEQF
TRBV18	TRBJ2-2	ASSPLGGETGELF
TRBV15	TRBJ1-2	ATSRVYSTTGNYGYT
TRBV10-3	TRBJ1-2	AISDNRVGYT
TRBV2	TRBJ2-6	ASRRGSGGLSLPGANVLT
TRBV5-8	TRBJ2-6	ASSLNLDSSGANVLT
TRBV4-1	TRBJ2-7	ASSQEKGLAGSEQY
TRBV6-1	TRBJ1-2	ASAPGYLVYYGYT
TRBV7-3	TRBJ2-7	ASSLRPGEGSEQY
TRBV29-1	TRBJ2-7	SPRRVVYEQY
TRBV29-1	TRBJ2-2	SVGEGGMGTGELF
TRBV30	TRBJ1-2	AWTPLRREVGYT
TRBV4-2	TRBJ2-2	ASSQTQGDTGELF